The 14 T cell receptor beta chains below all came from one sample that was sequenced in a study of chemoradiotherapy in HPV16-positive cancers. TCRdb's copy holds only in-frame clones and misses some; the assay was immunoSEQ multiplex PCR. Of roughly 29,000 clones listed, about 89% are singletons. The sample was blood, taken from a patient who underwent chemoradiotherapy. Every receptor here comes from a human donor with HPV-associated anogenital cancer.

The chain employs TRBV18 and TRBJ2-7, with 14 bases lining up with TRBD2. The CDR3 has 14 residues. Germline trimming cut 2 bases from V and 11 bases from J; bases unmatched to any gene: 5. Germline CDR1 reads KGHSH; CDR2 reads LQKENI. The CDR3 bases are TGTGCCAGCTCACCATCGGGACTAGCGGGAGTGAAGTACTTC. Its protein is CASSPSGLAGVKYF.

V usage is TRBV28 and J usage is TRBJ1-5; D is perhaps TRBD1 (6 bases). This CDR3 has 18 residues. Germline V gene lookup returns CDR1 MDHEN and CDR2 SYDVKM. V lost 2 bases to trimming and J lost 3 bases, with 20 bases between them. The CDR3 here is CASSLRPGLAGANQPQHF. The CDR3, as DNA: TGTGCCAGCAGTTTAAGGCCGGGGTTAGCAGGGGCCAATCAGCCCCAGCATTTT.

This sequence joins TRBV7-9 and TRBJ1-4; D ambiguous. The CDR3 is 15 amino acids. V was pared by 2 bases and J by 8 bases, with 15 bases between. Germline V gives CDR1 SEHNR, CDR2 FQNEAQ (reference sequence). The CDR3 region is CASSLIRPLGEKLFF. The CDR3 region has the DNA TGTGCCAGCAGCTTAATACGCCCGCTGGGGGAAAAACTGTTTTTT.

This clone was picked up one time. The CDR3 coding sequence is TGTGCCAGCTCGCCCGTTCGGGGGTTAAACCGCACAGATACGCAGTATTTT. Protein: CASSPVRGLNRTDTQYF. V is TRBV18 and J is TRBJ2-3; D might be TRBD2 (6 bases). The CDR3 sequence is 17 residues long. Trimming stripped 6 bases from V and 1 base from J, with 20 bases between. Per germline, CDR1 KGHSH and CDR2 LQKENI.

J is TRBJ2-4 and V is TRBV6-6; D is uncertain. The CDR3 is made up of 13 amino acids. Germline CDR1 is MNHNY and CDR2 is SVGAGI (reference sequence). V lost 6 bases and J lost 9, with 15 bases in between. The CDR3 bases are TGTGCCAGCAGCGGGCCTCCTATTGGCATTCAGTACTTC. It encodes CASSGPPIGIQYF.

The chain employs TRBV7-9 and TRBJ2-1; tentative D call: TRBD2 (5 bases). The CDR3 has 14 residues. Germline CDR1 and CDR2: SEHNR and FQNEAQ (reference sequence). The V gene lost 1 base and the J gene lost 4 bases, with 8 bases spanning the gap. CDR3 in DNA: TGTGCCAGCAGCTTAGTACGGGATTACAATGAGCAGTTCTTC. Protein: CASSLVRDYNEQFF.

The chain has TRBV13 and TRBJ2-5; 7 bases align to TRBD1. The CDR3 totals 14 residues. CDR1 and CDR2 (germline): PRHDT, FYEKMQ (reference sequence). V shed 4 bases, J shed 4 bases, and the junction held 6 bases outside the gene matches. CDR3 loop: CASSSARGLETQYF. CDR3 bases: TGTGCCAGCAGCTCCGCGAGGGGGCTAGAGACCCAGTACTTC.

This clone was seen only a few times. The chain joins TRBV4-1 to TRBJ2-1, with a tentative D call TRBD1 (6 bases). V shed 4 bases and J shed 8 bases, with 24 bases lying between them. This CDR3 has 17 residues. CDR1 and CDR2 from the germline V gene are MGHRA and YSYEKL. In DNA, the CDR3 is TGCGCCAGCAGCCCAAGCCGGATGGGGGCCGGGGTCGATGAGCAGTTCTTC. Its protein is CASSPSRMGAGVDEQFF.

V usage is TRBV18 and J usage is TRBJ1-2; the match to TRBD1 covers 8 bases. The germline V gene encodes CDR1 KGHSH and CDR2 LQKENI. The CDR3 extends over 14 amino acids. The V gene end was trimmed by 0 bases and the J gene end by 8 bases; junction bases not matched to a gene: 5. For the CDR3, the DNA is TGTGCCAGCTCACCACCTGGACAGGGAAAGGGCTACACCTTC. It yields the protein CASSPPGQGKGYTF. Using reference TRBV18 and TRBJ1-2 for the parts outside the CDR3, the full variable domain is NAGVMQNPRHLVRRRGQEARLRCSPMKGHSHVYWYRQLPEEGLKFMVYLQKENIIDESGMPKERFSAEFPKEGPSILRIQQVVRGDSAAYFCASSPPGQGKGYTFGSGTRLTVV.

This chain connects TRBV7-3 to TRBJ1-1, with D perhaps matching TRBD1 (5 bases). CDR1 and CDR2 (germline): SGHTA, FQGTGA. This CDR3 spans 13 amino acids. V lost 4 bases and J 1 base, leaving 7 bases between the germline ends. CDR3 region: CASSSDRNTEAFF. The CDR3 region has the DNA TGTGCCAGCAGCTCCGACAGGAACACTGAAGCTTTCTTT.

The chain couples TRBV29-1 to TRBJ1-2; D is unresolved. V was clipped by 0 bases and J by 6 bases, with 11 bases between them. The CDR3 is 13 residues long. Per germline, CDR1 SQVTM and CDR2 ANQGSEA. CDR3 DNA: TGCAGCGTTGAAGATCTCCTAGGAAATGGCTACACCTTC. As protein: CSVEDLLGNGYTF.

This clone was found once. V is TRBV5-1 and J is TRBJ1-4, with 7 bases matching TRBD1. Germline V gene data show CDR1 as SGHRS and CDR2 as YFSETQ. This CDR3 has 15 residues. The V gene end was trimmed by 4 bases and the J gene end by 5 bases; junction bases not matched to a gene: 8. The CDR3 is CASSPQGQTNEKLFF. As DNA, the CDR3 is TGCGCCAGCAGCCCACAGGGACAGACAAATGAAAAACTGTTTTTT.

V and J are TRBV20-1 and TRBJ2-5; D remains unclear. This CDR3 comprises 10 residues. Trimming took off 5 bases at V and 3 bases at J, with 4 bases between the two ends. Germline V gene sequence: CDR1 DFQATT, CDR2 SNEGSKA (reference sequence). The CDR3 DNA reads TGCAGTGCTGCAAAAGAGACCCAGTACTTC. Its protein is CSAAKETQYF.

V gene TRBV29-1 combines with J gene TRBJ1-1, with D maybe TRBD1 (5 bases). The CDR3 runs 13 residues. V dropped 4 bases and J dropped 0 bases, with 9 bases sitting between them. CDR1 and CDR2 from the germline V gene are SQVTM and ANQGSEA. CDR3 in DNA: TGCAGCGTTGTAGGGACCTTGAACACTGAAGCTTTCTTT. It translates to CSVVGTLNTEAFF.